This entry is about one T cell receptor (beta chain). Its target is not known. These data come from a study of CD8+ T cells in alopecia areata. Study-wide results and caveats: Sharing of TCR sequences between patients (possibly for HLA-related reasons) was less clear than in mice. Elevated clonality characterized lesional scalp relative to normal scalp, particularly in alopecia totalis/universalis.

V lost 3 bases to trimming and J lost 1 base, with 6 bases between them. The CDR3 contains 14 residues. Germline loops: CDR1 LNHDA, CDR2 SQIVND (reference sequence). The sequencing template was cDNA reverse transcribed from extracted RNA. Measured with immunoSEQ multiplex PCR; TCRdb has only the in-frame clones, and not every one. In the table there are about 110,000 clones, around 55% of which are singletons. The genes are TRBV19 and TRBJ2-2; D ambiguous. This receptor was obtained from a human donor in good health. The sample consisted of CD8+ T cells sorted from blood. The CDR3 sequence is CASSMWENTGELFF. In nucleotides, the CDR3 is TGTGCCAGTAGTATGTGGGAGAACACCGGGGAGCTGTTTTTT. Filled out from reference TRBV19 and TRBJ2-2, the complete variable domain reads DGGITQSPKYLFRKEGQNVTLSCEQNLNHDAMYWYRQDPGQGLRLIYYSQIVNDFQKGDIAEGYSVSREKKESFPLTVTSAQKNPTAFYLCASSMWENTGELFFGEGSRLTVL.